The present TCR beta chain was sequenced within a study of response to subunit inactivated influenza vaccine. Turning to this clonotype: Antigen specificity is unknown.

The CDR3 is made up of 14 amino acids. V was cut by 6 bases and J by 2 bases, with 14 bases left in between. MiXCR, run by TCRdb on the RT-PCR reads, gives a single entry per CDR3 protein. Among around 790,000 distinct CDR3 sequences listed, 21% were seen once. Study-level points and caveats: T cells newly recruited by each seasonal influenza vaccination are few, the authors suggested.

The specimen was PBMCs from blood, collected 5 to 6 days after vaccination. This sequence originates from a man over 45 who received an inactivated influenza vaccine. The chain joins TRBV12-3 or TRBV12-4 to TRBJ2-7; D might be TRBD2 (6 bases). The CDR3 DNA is TGTGCCAGCAGCCTATTGTGGGGGGCCTACGAGCAGTACTTC. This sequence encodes CASSLLWGAYEQYF.